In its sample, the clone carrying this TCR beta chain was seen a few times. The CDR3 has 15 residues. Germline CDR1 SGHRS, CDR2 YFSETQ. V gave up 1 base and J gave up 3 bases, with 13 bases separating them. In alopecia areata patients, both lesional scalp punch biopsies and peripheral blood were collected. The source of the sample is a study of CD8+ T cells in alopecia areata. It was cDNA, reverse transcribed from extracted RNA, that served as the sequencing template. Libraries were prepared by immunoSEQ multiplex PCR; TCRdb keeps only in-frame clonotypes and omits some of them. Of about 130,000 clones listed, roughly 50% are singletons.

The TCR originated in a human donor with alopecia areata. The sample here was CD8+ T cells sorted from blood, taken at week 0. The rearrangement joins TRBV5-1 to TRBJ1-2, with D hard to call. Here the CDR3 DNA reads TGCGCCAGCAGCTTGAGGGTCGAGGGCCACTATGGCTACACCTTC. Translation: CASSLRVEGHYGYTF.